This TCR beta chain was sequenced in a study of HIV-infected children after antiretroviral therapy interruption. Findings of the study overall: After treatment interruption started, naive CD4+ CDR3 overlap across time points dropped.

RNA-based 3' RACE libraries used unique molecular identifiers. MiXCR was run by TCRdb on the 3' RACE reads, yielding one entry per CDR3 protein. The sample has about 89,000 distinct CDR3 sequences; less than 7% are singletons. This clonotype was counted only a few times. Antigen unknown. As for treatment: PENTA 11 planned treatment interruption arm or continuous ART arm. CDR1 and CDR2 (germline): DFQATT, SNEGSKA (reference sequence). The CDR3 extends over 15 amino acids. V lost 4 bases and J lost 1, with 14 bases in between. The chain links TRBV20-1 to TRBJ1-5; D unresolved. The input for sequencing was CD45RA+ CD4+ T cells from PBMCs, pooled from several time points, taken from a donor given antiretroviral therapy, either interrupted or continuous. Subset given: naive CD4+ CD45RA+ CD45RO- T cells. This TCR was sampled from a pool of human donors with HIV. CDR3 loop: CSANSGMWSNQPQHF. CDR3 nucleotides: TGCAGTGCTAATTCCGGGATGTGGAGCAATCAGCCCCAGCATTTT.